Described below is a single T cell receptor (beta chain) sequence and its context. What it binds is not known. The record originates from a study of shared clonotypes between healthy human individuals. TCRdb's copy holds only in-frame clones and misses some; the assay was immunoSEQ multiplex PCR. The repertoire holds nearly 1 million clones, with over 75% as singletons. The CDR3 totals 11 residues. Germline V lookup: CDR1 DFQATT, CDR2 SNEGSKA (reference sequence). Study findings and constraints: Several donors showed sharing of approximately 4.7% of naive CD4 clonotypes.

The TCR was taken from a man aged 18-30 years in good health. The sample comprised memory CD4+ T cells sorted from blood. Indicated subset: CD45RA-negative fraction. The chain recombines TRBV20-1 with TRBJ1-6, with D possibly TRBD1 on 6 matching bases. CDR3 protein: CSSHRDSPLHF. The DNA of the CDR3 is TGCAGCTCGCACAGGGATTCACCCCTCCACTTT.